One and the same sample provided the 9 T cell receptor beta chains below, sequenced in a study of Ad26.COV2.S vaccination and SARS-CoV-2 variants. The method was immunoSEQ multiplex PCR; TCRdb's version includes in-frame clones alone and lacks a portion of them. Here the sample spans some 350,000 clones, roughly 81% being singletons. Treatment here: roughly 20 received Ad26.COV2.S at low or high dose, single or two shots; roughly five received placebo; per-sample allocation not given. At day 63 after the first vaccine or placebo injection, samples were drawn. The sequences come from peripheral blood, collected in a trial of Ad26.COV2.S vaccine versus placebo. These TCRs come from a person aged 18-65 years who received the Ad26.COV2.S COVID-19 vaccine or a placebo.

V gene TRBV6-2 or TRBV6-3 combines with J gene TRBJ1-4; D uncertain. The CDR3 is made up of 13 amino acids. Germline V gives CDR1 MNHEY, CDR2 SVGEGT. Trimming cost V 5 bases and J 6 bases, with 10 bases left between them. CDR3 DNA: TGTGCCAGCAGTCGACAACCGGATGAAAAACTGTTTTTT. Translating it yields CASSRQPDEKLFF.

V gene TRBV9 combines with J gene TRBJ1-3, with D maybe TRBD1 (5 bases). The CDR3 sequence is 18 residues long. Trimming removed 4 bases from V and 4 bases from J, with 24 bases in between. CDR1 SGDLS and CDR2 YYNGEE come from the germline V gene. Here the CDR3 DNA reads TGTGCCAGCAGCCGAATCAGCGCCCGGGGGGGAGGAGGAAACACCATATATTTT. Amino acid sequence: CASSRISARGGGGNTIYF.

The chain is built from TRBV7-2 and TRBJ2-3; 8 bases map to TRBD2. The CDR3 length is 18 residues. V was pared by 4 bases and J by 0 bases, with 12 bases of the junction left unmatched. The germline gives CDR1 SGHTA, CDR2 FQGNSA. The DNA of the CDR3 is TGTGCCAGCAGCTCCAGTCTCACTAGCGGCCTAAGCACAGATACGCAGTATTTT. This gives the protein CASSSSLTSGLSTDTQYF.

This chain uses TRBV15 with TRBJ2-1; D is unresolved. This CDR3 spans 13 amino acids. The ends were cut back, 1 base at V and 12 bases at J, with 13 bases in the middle. Germline V CDR1 and CDR2: LNHNV, YYDKDF (reference sequence). Here the CDR3 DNA reads TGTGCCACCAGCAGAGTTAGCCCCCCGGGGCAGTTCTTC. Protein sequence: CATSRVSPPGQFF.

This clone has just a few counts. This chain links TRBV5-1 with TRBJ2-1; possibly TRBD2 for D (6 bases). Germline CDR1 is SGHRS and CDR2 is YFSETQ. The CDR3 is 16 amino acids. Trimming removed 1 base at V and 6 bases at J, with 17 bases between. CDR3 coding DNA: TGCGCCAGCAGCTTGAAGGGTAGGGAGGCTTCCAATGAGCAGTTCTTC. Amino acid sequence: CASSLKGREASNEQFF.

The J gene is TRBJ2-7, the V gene TRBV3-1 (or the pseudogene TRBV3-2), with D tentatively TRBD2 (6 bases). V was clipped by 0 bases and J by 2 bases, with 11 bases between them. Germline CDR1 reads LGHDT; CDR2 reads YNNKEL (reference sequence). The CDR3 consists of 15 residues. The CDR3 region is CASSQDSGLTYEQYF. The CDR3, as DNA: TGTGCCAGCAGCCAAGATTCGGGACTCACCTACGAGCAGTACTTC.

The chain combines TRBV14 with TRBJ2-7; the D gene is possibly TRBD2 (5 bases). CDR1 and CDR2 (germline): SGHDN, FVKESK. The CDR3 totals 14 residues. V lost 4 bases and J 4 bases, leaving 14 bases between the germline ends. Here the CDR3 reads CASSPLDSLYEQYF. CDR3 in DNA: TGTGCCAGCAGCCCACTAGATTCCCTTTACGAGCAGTACTTC. Together with reference TRBV14 and TRBJ2-7, the CDR3 gives the full variable domain: EAGVTQFPSHSVIEKGQTVTLRCDPISGHDNLYWYRRVMGKEIKFLLHFVKESKQDESGMPNNRFLAERTGGTYSTLKVQPAELEDSGVYFCASSPLDSLYEQYFGPGTRLTVT.

This clone was observed a single time. This chain connects TRBV7-9 to TRBJ2-2, with 7 bases aligning to TRBD1. The CDR3 spans 18 residues. Germline-derived CDR1 and CDR2 are SEHNR and FQNEAQ (reference sequence). V trimming: 2 bases; J trimming: 3 bases; junction bases outside the gene matches: 12. CDR3 residues: CASSLKPGQRPDTGELFF. CDR3 sequence (DNA): TGTGCCAGCAGCTTAAAACCGGGACAGCGCCCGGACACCGGGGAGCTGTTTTTT.

The chain joins TRBV3-1 (or the pseudogene TRBV3-2) to TRBJ1-1; D not resolved. This CDR3 is 13 amino acids long. Between the trimmed V and J ends, which lost 2 bases and 1 base, there was a span of 5 bases. Germline V gives CDR1 LGHDT, CDR2 YNNKEL (reference sequence). CDR3 in amino acids: CASSQRQNTEAFF. CDR3 in DNA: TGTGCCAGCAGCCAACGACAGAACACTGAAGCTTTCTTT.